This TCR beta chain is from a study of cytomegalovirus exposure and HLA in healthy donors (dated 2017 in TCRdb). Broadly, across the study: An earlier analysis of around 600 of the donors reported 250 to 300 Gb of sequence data and roughly 110 million unique TCR beta sequences from approximately 180 million T cells. The study aimed to test whether cataloging public T cell receptors could reveal signatures of past pathogen exposure. Roughly five DR-DQ haplotypes were handled as single units for association and clustering, since linkage in the cohort was strong. A later genetic analysis took genome-wide SNP genotypes for about three fifths of the roughly 700 donors and used that subset as a discovery cohort. An earlier analysis of around 540 of the donors applied high-throughput TCR beta sequencing to assess whether each TCR beta V gene segment acted as functional or pseudogenic. In a later analysis, previously published TCR beta repertoires from hundreds of donors were re-analyzed and high-resolution HLA genotyping was added so that TCR occurrence patterns could be studied. HLA typing included class I and class II loci at four-digit resolution. High-throughput TCR immunosequencing, statistical association of individual TCRs with disease status, and machine learning were combined to predict cytomegalovirus infection status. Every discovery cohort repertoire had been produced on one sequencing platform. The number of donors typed differed by locus, with about 629-640 for A, B, C, DRB1 and DQB1, around 500 for DQA1, 606 for DPA1, and over 400 for DPB1. Along with the 666-subject first cohort, a separate validation cohort of over a hundred different subjects was used. Donor age, sex, ethnicity and CMV serostatus were compiled alongside the repertoire data. Rather than drawing on any new phenotypic data, the later analysis identified candidate immune exposures from TCR beta sequences and the way those sequences occurred across donors. An early release that covered fewer than 800 HLA-typed donors contained approximately 300 gigabases of sequencing data and around 85 million unique TCR sequences. Across 300 to 500 genotyped donors of the cohort, an average of roughly 200,000 unique TCR beta nucleotide sequences per donor were sequenced, and approximately 17% of those sequences were non-productive. Of the roughly 410 genotyped donors, more than 75% were placed in the genetic ancestry cluster associated with self-reported Caucasian donors. The study profiled the T cell repertoires of about 720 subjects by immunosequencing and related them to cytomegalovirus serostatus.

Summary of the overall study and its limitations: Sequencing depth was assumed to be roughly uniform across donors in the presence/absence analyses, though that assumption may not hold. A later analysis found that TCR association rates varied across HLA loci, with DRB1 alleles showing the most associated TCRs and HLA-C alleles the fewest. Most TCR sequences were observed very rarely across donors, whereas some public TCRs were present in many individuals. The authors suggested that the approach could potentially be extended to other disease states and immunological phenotypes. A further reported finding was that TCR beta sequences accurately predicted the HLA-A and HLA-B alleles for most subjects in the first cohort. An earlier analysis of 587 of the donors showed that most TCR beta V segments appeared in productive rearrangements either about 90% or about 30% of the time, which broadly matched IMGT annotations. The classifier was reported to diagnose cytomegalovirus status with high specificity and sensitivity in both the original cohort and the validation cohort. In a later analysis, 16,951 TCR beta sequences were associated with specific HLA alleles at a false discovery rate of 0.05. The only immune exposure information available for the cohort was CMV serostatus. Roughly 17 rarely observed V segments, including chromosome 9 orphons, were excluded from the earlier analysis of some 590 of the donors because counts were too low. A few of the identified cytomegalovirus-associated TCR beta chains were confirmed in vitro to be specific for cytomegalovirus antigens. Compared with the roughly 600-donor mean, donors in an Asian-associated ancestry cluster had fewer N-insertions in productive TCRs, according to a later genetic analysis. An association between a missense DCLRE1C variant and V-gene and J-gene trimming of TCR beta chains was found in a later genetic analysis and replicated in an independent cohort. A later analysis reported that several top co-occurrence clusters appeared linked to parvovirus B19, influenza, CMV and Epstein-Barr virus. In a later analysis, HLA-associated TCR beta chains were found to be more clonally expanded and to have lower generation probabilities than equally common non-associated chains. Assigning TCR associations to individual alleles was difficult when HLA alleles, especially DR and DQ, strongly co-occurred. Only TCR beta chains were sequenced in this cohort, and the absence of alpha or paired-chain data limited detectable features. According to a later analysis, most CMV-associated TCR beta chains appeared to be HLA-restricted, and the HLA associations seemed to be driven largely by CMV exposure. The sequencing pipeline was judged likely to have produced a cluster of highly shared sequence variants as a technical artifact. In the study, approximately 160 TCR beta chains were listed as associated with cytomegalovirus. Because HLA typing was missing for some donors at each locus, association tests included only the typed subset. Linkage disequilibrium might explain the correlated functional status among segregating V segments, but an unknown experimental factor could not be excluded.

The cohort consisted of 666 healthy bone marrow donors. At the time of sampling, every cohort member was nominally healthy, though immune exposures that went unrecorded were likely present. The donor was CMV seronegative and was included in the group of over 300 seronegative cohort members. A peripheral blood sample was collected from each donor, and TCR beta sequencing was performed on peripheral blood mononuclear cells. The Qiagen DNeasy Blood Extraction Kit was used to extract genomic DNA from the blood cell samples. Library preparation used the immunoSEQ multiplex PCR assay. The multiplex PCR relied on a mix of 60 forward primers for TCR Vbeta segments and 13 reverse primers for TCR Jbeta segments. Amplification of the CDR3 region of rearranged TCR beta genes was performed with a multiplex PCR assay on genomic DNA. Amplified TCR beta libraries were sequenced as 87-base-pair reads on the Illumina HiSeq System. Concerning the study's data processing: A later analysis tallied roughly 78 million unique TCR beta chains across the 550 to 850 repertoires, and some 10 million of those chains were shared by two or more donors. A nearest-neighbor algorithm error-corrected the raw reads and collapsed the reads into unique sequences, merging closely related sequences to remove PCR and sequencing errors. CDR3 sequences were aligned to IMGT reference sequences to assign V, D and J gene segments. For a sequence to be retained, a match of at least six nucleotides to both a V gene segment and a J gene segment was required. Rearrangements were classified as productive when the CDR3 lacked stop codons and remained in frame with V and J, and all other rearrangements were classified as non-productive. Following IMGT convention, CDR3 was defined as the stretch from the second conserved V-encoded cysteine up to the conserved J-encoded phenylalanine. Sequences without an unambiguous match to a single V gene segment were excluded from the earlier analysis of 450 to 650 of the donors. In an earlier analysis of approximately 550 of the donors, V segments were called functional above 56.7% productive rearrangements and were called segregating when the between-donor standard deviation exceeded 5%. A statistical classification framework was built to diagnose cytomegalovirus status from the catalog of TCR beta chain sequences. A later analysis assigned V and J genes by comparing TCR nucleotide sequences with IMGT/GENE-DB human TR gene sequences. Using the TCRdist pipeline, a later analysis assigned CDR3 sequences along with most-parsimonious VDJ recombination scenarios. In a later analysis, every TCR beta chain was defined by the combination of its CDR3 amino acid sequence and its V-gene family, and reads without a unique V-gene family were dropped. In a later analysis, fewer than 600 highly shared, low-generation-probability nucleotide sequences were removed to address suspected cross-contamination and a sequencing artifact. For each public chain, a later analysis derived a clonal expansion index from normalized ranks of inferred template counts within each repertoire. In a later analysis, generation probabilities were computed using a VDJ recombination model fitted to out-of-frame rearrangements, and the results were checked against IGoR. A later analysis scored TCR-TCR, TCR-HLA and TCR-CMV co-occurrence with hypergeometric tests, applying a repertoire-size bias correction to TCR pairs. A later analysis estimated false discovery rates by permuting HLA or CMV assignments 20 times. In a later analysis, co-occurring TCRs were grouped using DBSCAN, and TCRdist sequence similarity was added for clustering within HLA-allele-positive subsets. Co-occurrence clustering excluded repertoires with fewer than 30,000 or more than 120,000 public chains, plus five with anomalous nucleotide sharing. The clones in this table, taken by TCRdb from immuneACCESS, are in-frame only. Not every clone is retained; where verified, under half of the shortfall comes from an unresolved V gene, and the cause of the rest is unknown. For V, J and clone size, that table is used; D and trimming come from the DNA. The sample records a few hundred thousand clones, around two thirds of which are singletons. The top ten hold roughly 2.4% of the sample.

As concerns this clone: It lacks a known antigen. Within one base of it there is no much larger clone, and no base qualities were kept.

This receptor was identified in a female donor in good health and CMV-seronegative. Sequencing used PBMCs.

The CDR3 region: CAWRPIGGEQFF. The nucleotide sequence is given as TGTGCCTGGAGACCTATAGGAGGCGAGCAGTTCTTC. The V and J segments used are TRBV30 and TRBJ2-1; TRBD2 is possibly the D segment (5 matching bases). The V and J ends are trimmed by 3 bases and 10 bases, leaving 13 bases between them. From the germline V gene (reference sequence), CDR1 is GTSNPN and CDR2 is SVGIG. Counted from cysteine to phenylalanine, this CDR3 has 12 amino acids. Just CDR3 DNA is preserved here, 36 bases in frame from base 1.